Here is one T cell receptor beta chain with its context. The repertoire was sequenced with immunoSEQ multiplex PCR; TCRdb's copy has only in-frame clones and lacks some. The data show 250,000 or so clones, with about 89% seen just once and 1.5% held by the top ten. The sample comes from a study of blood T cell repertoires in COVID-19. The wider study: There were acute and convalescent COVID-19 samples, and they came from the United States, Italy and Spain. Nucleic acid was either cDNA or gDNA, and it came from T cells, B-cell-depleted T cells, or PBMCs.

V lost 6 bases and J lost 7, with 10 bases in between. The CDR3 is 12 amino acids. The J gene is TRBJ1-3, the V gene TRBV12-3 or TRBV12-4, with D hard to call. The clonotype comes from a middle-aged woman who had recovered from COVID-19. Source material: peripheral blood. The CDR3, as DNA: TGTGCCAGCAGCCCCCCCCGGAACACCATATATTTT. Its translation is CASSPPRNTIYF.